This TCR beta chain comes out of a study of neurological immune-mediated disorders. From the 5' RACE reads, TCRdb called clonotypes with MiXCR, one entry per CDR3 protein. The sample consists of more than 50,000 distinct CDR3 sequences, less than 25% of them appearing once. Per the germline V gene, CDR1 is SGHRS and CDR2 is YFSETQ. The CDR3 is made up of 14 amino acids. The V gene lost 0 bases and the J gene lost 3 bases, with 10 bases spanning the gap. This clonotype was detected ten times or more. Time point defined: technical triplicate 2. The chain combines TRBV5-1 with TRBJ2-7; the D is unclear. What was sequenced was PBMCs. This TCR was sampled from a man in his 60s with HTLV-1-associated myelopathy (HAM/TSP). The CDR3 nucleotides read TGCGCCAGCAGCTTGGACGGCTGGAGCTACGAGCAGTACTTC. Encoded protein: CASSLDGWSYEQYF.